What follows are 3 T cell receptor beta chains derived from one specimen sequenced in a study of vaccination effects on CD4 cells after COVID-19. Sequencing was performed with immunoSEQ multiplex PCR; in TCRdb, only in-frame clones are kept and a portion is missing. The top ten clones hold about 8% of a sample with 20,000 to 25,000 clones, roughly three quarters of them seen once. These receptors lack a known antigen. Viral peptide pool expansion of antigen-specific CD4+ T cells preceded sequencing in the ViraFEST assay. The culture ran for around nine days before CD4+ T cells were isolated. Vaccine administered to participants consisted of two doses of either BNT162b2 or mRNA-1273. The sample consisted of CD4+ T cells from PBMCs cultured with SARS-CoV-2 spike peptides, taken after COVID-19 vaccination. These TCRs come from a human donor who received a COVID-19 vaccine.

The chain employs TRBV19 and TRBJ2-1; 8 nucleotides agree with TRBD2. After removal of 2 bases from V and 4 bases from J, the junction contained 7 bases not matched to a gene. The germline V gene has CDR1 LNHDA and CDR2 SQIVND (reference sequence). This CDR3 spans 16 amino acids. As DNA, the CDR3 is TGTGCCAGTAGTATAATTGAGAGCGGGGGTTACAATGAGCAGTTCTTC. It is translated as CASSIIESGGYNEQFF. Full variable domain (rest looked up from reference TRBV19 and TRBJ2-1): DGGITQSPKYLFRKEGQNVTLSCEQNLNHDAMYWYRQDPGQGLRLIYYSQIVNDFQKGDIAEGYSVSREKKESFPLTVTSAQKNPTAFYLCASSIIESGGYNEQFFGPGTRLTVL.

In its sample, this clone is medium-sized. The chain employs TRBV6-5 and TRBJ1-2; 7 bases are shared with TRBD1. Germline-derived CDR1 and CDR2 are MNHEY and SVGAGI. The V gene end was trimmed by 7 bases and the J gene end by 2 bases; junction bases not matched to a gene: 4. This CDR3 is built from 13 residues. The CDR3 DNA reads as TGTGCCAGCAAGCCAGGGGGAAACTATGGCTACACCTTC. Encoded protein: CASKPGGNYGYTF.

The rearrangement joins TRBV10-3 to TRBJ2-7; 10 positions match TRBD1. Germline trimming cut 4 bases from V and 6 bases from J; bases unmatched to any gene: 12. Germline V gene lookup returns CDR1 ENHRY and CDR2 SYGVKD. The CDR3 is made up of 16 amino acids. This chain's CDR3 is CAISGKPGQGLLEQYF. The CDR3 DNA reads TGTGCCATCAGTGGAAAACCGGGACAGGGGCTTCTCGAGCAGTACTTC.